These 17 T cell receptor beta chains were sequenced from one sample in a study of beta chain features in type 1 diabetes. Study findings and constraints: Moderate yet significant TCRB CDR3 shortening was seen in Type 1 diabetes patients in all four CD4+ subsets.

No cognate antigen is known for these TCRs. The sequenced template was cDNA made from the entire isolated RNA. The data were produced by immunoSEQ multiplex PCR, yet TCRdb's version contains in-frame clones alone and is incomplete. Seen here are tens of thousands of clones, under 75% observed once, and the top ten hold roughly 0.3%. Sequenced input: stem cell memory CD4+ T cells from blood. Receptors were obtained from a woman in her thirties with type 1 diabetes.

V is TRBV28 and J is TRBJ1-2, with D hard to call. This CDR3 region has 12 residues. Germline CDR1 and CDR2: MDHEN and SYDVKM. The V end was cut by 3 bases, the J end by 8 bases, with 10 bases between. CDR3 in DNA: TGTGCCAGCAGTTTTGATCAGTACGGCTACACCTTC. Protein product: CASSFDQYGYTF.

The CDR3 region is CASSFKAGGPGEQFF. The CDR3 bases are TGTGCCAGCAGCTTCAAAGCGGGAGGGCCGGGTGAGCAGTTCTTC. The chain carries TRBV5-6 and TRBJ2-1, with TRBD2 matching 10 bases. The CDR3 consists of 15 residues. Germline assignment: CDR1 SGHDT and CDR2 YYEEEE. The V gene end was trimmed by 2 bases and the J gene end by 9 bases; junction bases not matched to a gene: 8. The entire variable domain, with the rest obtained from reference TRBV5-6 and TRBJ2-1, is as follows: DAGVTQSPTHLIKTRGQQVTLRCSPKSGHDTVSWYQQALGQGPQFIFQYYEEEERQRGNFPDRFSGHQFPNYSSELNVNALLLGDSALYLCASSFKAGGPGEQFFGPGTRLTVL.

The genes are TRBV19 and TRBJ2-1; 8 positions match TRBD2. The CDR3 contains 15 residues. V shed 3 bases, J shed 10 bases, and the junction held 11 bases outside the gene matches. Germline CDR1 and CDR2: LNHDA and SQIVND (reference sequence). The CDR3: CASSIQPGLAYEQFF. CDR3 DNA sequence: TGTGCCAGTAGTATTCAGCCAGGACTAGCTTACGAGCAGTTCTTC.

This rearrangement joins TRBV4-1 to TRBJ2-2; D uncertain. The CDR3 runs 15 residues. The V gene lost 2 bases and the J gene lost 5 bases, with 12 bases spanning the gap. Germline values: CDR1 MGHRA, CDR2 YSYEKL. The CDR3, as DNA: TGCGCCAGCAGCCAATCTGACTTTGTTACCGGGGAGCTGTTTTTT. Residues: CASSQSDFVTGELFF.

This clone turned up a few times. This sequence joins TRBV7-3 and TRBJ2-7, with D possibly being TRBD1 (5 bases). The germline CDR1 and CDR2 sequences are SGHTA and FQGTGA. The ends were cut back, 3 bases at V and 5 bases at J, with 11 bases in the middle. The CDR3 covers 13 residues. CDR3: CASSFQGSHEQYF. The CDR3 nucleotides read TGTGCCAGCAGCTTCCAGGGAAGCCACGAGCAGTACTTC.

The V gene is TRBV6-6, the J gene TRBJ2-1; 13 nucleotides line up with TRBD2. With V trimmed by 5 bases and J by 13 bases, 14 bases remained unmatched. Germline-derived CDR1 and CDR2 are MNHNY and SVGAGI (reference sequence). The CDR3 covers 16 residues. The CDR3 nucleotides are TGTGCCAGCAGTGGCAACCTCGATGGACTAGCGGGAGATCAGTTCTTC. Translating it yields CASSGNLDGLAGDQFF.

This clone was counted between two and nine times. This chain joins TRBV7-3 and TRBJ2-1, with a tentative D call TRBD1 (6 bases). In germline, CDR1 is SGHTA, CDR2 FQGTGA. The CDR3 length is 13 residues. V shed 5 bases and J shed 5 bases, with 10 bases lying between them. CDR3 residues: CASSLWTDNEQFF. CDR3 nucleotides: TGTGCCAGCAGCCTATGGACAGACAATGAGCAGTTCTTC.

The chain combines TRBV7-2 with TRBJ2-2; D perhaps matches TRBD1 (5 bases). Germline CDR1 SGHTA, CDR2 FQGNSA. V lost 5 bases, J lost 1 base, and 8 bases lay in between. This CDR3 has 14 residues. As DNA, the CDR3 is TGTGCCAGCAGCCCCGGACAGAACACCGGGGAGCTGTTTTTT. Its translation is CASSPGQNTGELFF.

The chain has TRBV2 and TRBJ2-2, with a weak D call TRBD2 (6 bases). V was cut by 3 bases and J by 5 bases, with 7 bases left in between. There are 13 residues in the CDR3. The germline V gene encodes CDR1 SNHLY and CDR2 FYNNEI. CDR3 in amino acids: CASSDGGTGELFF. As DNA, the CDR3 is TGTGCCAGCAGTGACGGGGGTACCGGGGAGCTGTTTTTT.

J is TRBJ2-7 and V is TRBV5-1; a weak D match, TRBD2 (6 bases). The V gene's germline CDR1 is SGHRS and CDR2 YFSETQ. V was shortened by 0 bases and J by 5 bases, with 15 bases between the two germline ends. The CDR3 is made up of 15 amino acids. The CDR3 loop is CASSLAGRESHEQYF. CDR3 bases: TGCGCCAGCAGCTTGGCCGGACGGGAGAGCCACGAGCAGTACTTC. The full variable domain, with the rest looked up from reference TRBV5-1 and TRBJ2-7, is KAGVTQTPRYLIKTRGQQVTLSCSPISGHRSVSWYQQTPGQGLQFLFEYFSETQRNKGNFPGRFSGRQFSNSRSEMNVSTLELGDSALYLCASSLAGRESHEQYFGPGTRLTVT.

The V gene is TRBV28, the J gene TRBJ2-3; 7 positions match TRBD2. J gave up 4 bases and V 1 base, and 2 bases lay outside the gene matches. The CDR3 totals 14 residues. The germline gives CDR1 MDHEN, CDR2 SYDVKM. The CDR3 loop is CASSLSGGSDTQYF. CDR3 nucleotide sequence: TGTGCCAGCAGTTTATCGGGAGGATCAGATACGCAGTATTTT. Using reference TRBV28 and TRBJ2-3 for the parts outside the CDR3, the full variable domain is DVKVTQSSRYLVKRTGEKVFLECVQDMDHENMFWYRQDPGLGLRLIYFSYDVKMKEKGDIPEGYSVSREKKERFSLILESASTNQTSMYLCASSLSGGSDTQYFGPGTRLTVL.

V is TRBV11-3 and J is TRBJ2-3; 10 bases are a match to TRBD2. CDR1 is SGHNT, CDR2 YENEEA, per germline. The trim removed 5 bases at V and 4 bases at J, leaving 9 bases unmatched. The CDR3 covers 16 residues. The CDR3 bases are TGTGCCAGCAGCCCTCATAGAGCGGGAGGGCCAGATACGCAGTATTTT. Its protein product is CASSPHRAGGPDTQYF.

The chain is built from TRBV10-3 and TRBJ2-2; D is uncertain. The CDR3 contains 12 residues. Looked up from germline, CDR1 is ENHRY and CDR2 is SYGVKD. The V and J ends lost 8 bases and 6 bases respectively, with 10 bases between them. CDR3 in DNA: TGTGCCATCGCGGATGGAGCCGGGGAGCTGTTTTTT. It encodes CAIADGAGELFF.

This clone came up once. The chain combines TRBV30 with TRBJ1-2; no definite D call. Between the trimmed V and J ends, which lost 0 bases and 7 bases, there was a span of 6 bases. The CDR3 loop spans 11 amino acids. CDR1 is GTSNPN, CDR2 SVGIG, per germline (reference sequence). For the CDR3, the DNA is TGTGCCTGGAGTGTTGGAGCTGGCTACACCTTC. It translates to CAWSVGAGYTF.

In this sample, this clone turned up a few times. The chain is built from TRBV30 and TRBJ2-6, with D perhaps TRBD2 (6 bases). Germline CDR1 GTSNPN, CDR2 SVGIG (reference sequence). This CDR3 spans 15 amino acids. The germline V and J ends were trimmed by 0 bases and 6 bases, with 12 bases remaining between them. CDR3 in amino acids: CAWSVRGSLANVLTF. The CDR3 bases are TGTGCCTGGAGTGTTCGGGGGAGTCTGGCCAACGTCCTGACTTTC.

The V call is TRBV25-1, the J call TRBJ1-4; no firm D call. The germline V and J ends were trimmed by 1 base and 4 bases, with 7 bases remaining between them. This CDR3 has 14 amino acids. Germline V CDR1 and CDR2: MGHDK, SYGVNS. CDR3 amino acids: CASSESRYNEKLFF. For the CDR3, the DNA is TGTGCCAGCAGTGAATCCAGGTATAATGAAAAACTGTTTTTT. The entire variable domain, with the rest obtained from reference TRBV25-1 and TRBJ1-4, is as follows: EADIYQTPRYLVIGTGKKITLECSQTMGHDKMYWYQQDPGMELHLIHYSYGVNSTEKGDLSSESTVSRIRTEHFPLTLESARPSHTSQYLCASSESRYNEKLFFGSGTQLSVL.

The chain recombines TRBV5-1 with TRBJ2-4, with 12 bases identical to TRBD2. The CDR3 covers 16 residues. The germline V gene has CDR1 SGHRS and CDR2 YFSETQ. The trim removed 3 bases at V and 7 bases at J, leaving 8 bases unmatched. The CDR3 nucleotides are TGCGCCAGCAGCTCACAAGGGACTAGCGGGCGGAACATTCAGTACTTC. Its translation: CASSSQGTSGRNIQYF.